This record looks at one T cell receptor beta chain sequence and its context. No antigen is known for it. No much larger clonotype is one base removed from it; base qualities were not supplied. The data were taken from a study of monozygotic twins with cystic fibrosis (dated by TCRdb to the early 2020s). In the study overall: Barcoded libraries were made from around 3.2 micrograms of fragmented DNA using roughly 14 PCR cycles. Ten female and six male twin pairs, aged 2.0 to 36.4 years (median 9.1 years) and mostly children and adolescents, were included in the cohort. Twins were ranked among around 1,000 cohort participants for weight-for-height and FEVPerc (FEV1 disease centile) at the day of blood sampling. Data for three of the twin pairs had been reported earlier in a different context. TCR beta repertoires were compared within and between 16 monozygotic twin pairs with cystic fibrosis so that genetic influence on V and J gene usage could be assessed.

CDR1 and CDR2 are read off the germline V gene as ENHRY and SYGVKD. Germline trimming amounts to 0 bases on V and 5 bases on J, with 1 as the count of junction bases outside the gene matches. From its cysteine to its phenylalanine, the CDR3 spans 16 amino acids. Only the CDR3 DNA is retained, 48 bases long and in frame from the first base. The twin pairs came from the European Cystic Fibrosis Twin and Sibling Study Cohort, a cohort that recruited patients from 150 to 200 CF clinics across 14 European countries. Zygosity and CFTR genotype were confirmed in-house, and zygosity was tested by multiplex PCR of nine short tandem repeat loci. Peripheral blood was taken from each twin, and clinical parameters were recorded on the day of blood sampling. Genomic DNA was isolated from peripheral blood cells with phenol/chloroform and kept in TE buffer at 4 degrees C. What the study reported, not specific to this receptor: Only a small cohort was studied, and no association of shared CDR3 numbers with age, concordance or disease severity was found. Simpson clonality was generally low (median about 0.0095), suggesting a naive-dominated repertoire, with higher clonality in the most severely affected patients. Significantly higher nucleotide-identical clonotype sharing was observed within monozygotic CF twin pairs than between unrelated CF individuals (P = 0.000026, Mann-Whitney). V gene usage was most similar to the co-twin for 13 of 16 pairs, and J usage for 8 of 16 pairs, suggesting genetic constraints.

Following the manufacturer's instructions, TCR beta CDR3 regions were amplified by multiplex PCR with the immunoSEQ immune profiling system. An Illumina NextSeq system was used to carry out the sequencing. In the original analysis: The immunoSEQ Analyzer platform handled processing of the sequence data, and clonality was calculated by taking the square root of Simpson's index of productive rearrangements. Similarity in V and J usage was quantified by Jensen-Shannon distance, and CDR3 generation probabilities were calculated with OLGA. The immuneACCESS database (August 2020) and VDJdb (December 2020) were searched for shared CDR3 sequences. Held by TCRdb, this immuneACCESS table contains in-frame sequences only and omits some clones. Under half of the omission traces to an unresolved V gene where checked; the cause of the rest is unknown. V and J calls and clone size are those listed in that table; D and trimming were worked out from the DNA. The sample contains under 30,000 clones, 96% of them found a single time. 2.7% of the sample belongs to the ten largest clones.

The chain is made from TRBV10-3 and TRBJ2-3; 14 bases in between match TRBD2. The source material was blood. The receptor's source is a girl aged 2 to 10 with cystic fibrosis. The sequence in DNA is TGTGCCATCAGTGAGTCTGGGACTAGCGGGGGAGATACGCAGTATTTT. This is translated as CAISESGTSGGDTQYF.